A selection of T cell receptor beta chains follows, all from one sample in a study of blood T cell repertoires in COVID-19. Assay used: immunoSEQ multiplex PCR; TCRdb lists only in-frame clones, some missing. In the table there are some 150,000 clones, around 78% of which are singletons. Sequenced material: peripheral blood. The receptors originated from an elderly man with acute or convalescent COVID-19. Each CDR3 is given with its conserved first and last residue. A D gene is named only where the DNA matches it firmly. Clone size, where shown, is once, few, many, or a class for clones that have expanded.

j_call clone_size v_call d_call cdr3_nt cdr3_aa
TRBJ1-3 . TRBV15 . TGTGCCACCAGCAGGGGCTATGACACCATATATTTT CATSRGYDTIYF
TRBJ2-5 . TRBV19 TRBD1 TGTGCCAGCTCCCCGGGACAGGGATACGAGACCCAGTACTTC CASSPGQGYETQYF
TRBJ2-5 . TRBV19 TRBD2 TGTGCCAGTAGCCCGACTAGCGGGGGGGGAATCGTAGAGACCCAGTACTTC CASSPTSGGGIVETQYF
TRBJ2-1 . TRBV5-1 . TGCGCCAGCAGCCGGGAAGATGAGCAGTTCTTC CASSREDEQFF
TRBJ1-2 . TRBV10-3 . TGTGCCATCGAAAAAACAGGATACTATGGCTACACCTTC CAIEKTGYYGYTF
TRBJ1-4 . TRBV5-4 . TGTGCCAGCAGCAAGGAGGGAGGGGCTAATGAAAAACTGTTTTTT CASSKEGGANEKLFF
TRBJ2-6 . TRBV14 . TGTGCCAGCAGCCCACAGGGATTTGGGGCCAACGTCCTGACTTTC CASSPQGFGANVLTF
TRBJ1-2 . TRBV6-5 . TGTGCCAGCAGTTACGACAACCCTAACTATGGCTACACCTTC CASSYDNPNYGYTF
TRBJ2-3 . TRBV19 TRBD2 TGTGCCAGTAGTCCTCGGGGGGGACGAAGCACAGATACGCAGTATTTT CASSPRGGRSTDTQYF
TRBJ2-1 . TRBV10-3 TRBD2 TGTGCCGTCCAAACTAGCGGGGGGGACAATGAGCAGTTCTTC CAVQTSGGDNEQFF
TRBJ1-1 . TRBV24-1 TRBD1 TGTGCCACCGAAGGACAGGGCACTGAAGCTTTCTTT CATEGQGTEAFF
TRBJ1-2 . TRBV5-4 TRBD1 TGTGCCAGCAGTCAAAGGACAGGGGGCTATGGCTACACCTTC CASSQRTGGYGYTF
TRBJ2-2 few TRBV5-1 TRBD1 TGCGCCAGCAGCTACGGACAGGGATACACCGGGGAGCTGTTTTTT CASSYGQGYTGELFF
TRBJ2-1 . TRBV29-1 TRBD2 TGCAGCGTTGAAGCTAGCGGGGGGTCCTACAATGAGCAGTTCTTC CSVEASGGSYNEQFF
TRBJ2-2 . TRBV5-4 TRBD1 TGTGCCAGCAGCTGGGGACAGCCCACCGGGGAGCTGTTTTTT CASSWGQPTGELFF
TRBJ2-3 . TRBV7-9 . TGTGCCAGCAGCTTAGTGCAGTTTAGCACAGATACGCAGTATTTT CASSLVQFSTDTQYF
TRBJ1-5 once TRBV7-2 . TGTGCCAGCAGCTTAATGGAGGGGAATCAGCCCCAGCATTTT CASSLMEGNQPQHF
TRBJ2-1 . TRBV4-3 TRBD2 TGCGCCAGCAGCCAAGAGTCTAGCGGGGCCTACAATGAGCAGTTCTTC CASSQESSGAYNEQFF
TRBJ2-1 few TRBV6-2/TRBV6-3 TRBD2 TGTGCCAGCAGTTACTCGGGATTTGCGGGGGTCTACAATGAGCAGTTCTTC CASSYSGFAGVYNEQFF
TRBJ2-3 . TRBV6-5 TRBD2 TGTGCCAGCAGTTTGGCTAGCGGGCCGCAGTATTTT CASSLASGPQYF
TRBJ1-2 . TRBV28 . TGTGCCAGCAGCAGGGCCTACTATGGCTACACCTTC CASSRAYYGYTF
TRBJ1-5 . TRBV2 TRBD1 TGTGCCAGCAGTCCAGACAGGGGATATCAGCCCCAGCATTTT CASSPDRGYQPQHF
TRBJ2-7 . TRBV6-5 . TGTGCCAGCAGTTACTACGCCGCGGGACGGACCTACGAGCAGTACTTC CASSYYAAGRTYEQYF
TRBJ2-5 . TRBV19 TRBD2 TGTGCCAGTAGTCGCCAGGGTAGCGGGGGAGAGACCCAGTACTTC CASSRQGSGGETQYF
TRBJ1-2 . TRBV18 . TGTGCCAGCTCACCCCGCGAGGGTGTGCATGGCTACACCTTC CASSPREGVHGYTF
TRBJ1-1 . TRBV30 . TGTGCCTGGAGTGTACTAGGGAACACTGAAGCTTTCTTT CAWSVLGNTEAFF
TRBJ1-2 . TRBV27 TRBD1 TGTGCCAGCACGGACAGGTTTGGTGGCTACACCTTC CASTDRFGGYTF
TRBJ2-1 . TRBV29-1 TRBD2 TGCAGCGTTCCGCGGGGGGCCGTTGAGCAGTTCTTC CSVPRGAVEQFF
TRBJ2-3 . TRBV6-6 TRBD1 TGTGCCAGCCATCCGTCCAGGGGGCAGAATACGCAGTATTTT CASHPSRGQNTQYF
TRBJ1-2 . TRBV6-5 . TGTGCCAGCAAGGAACAGGGATTAGATGGCTACACCTTC CASKEQGLDGYTF
TRBJ1-2 . TRBV10-1 TRBD1 TGCGCCAGCAGTGAGTCGGGGACAGGGGCGCGCGGCTACACCTTC CASSESGTGARGYTF
TRBJ2-2 . TRBV5-1 . TGCGCCAGCAGCCACCCCGGACAGACCACCGGGGAGCTGTTTTTT CASSHPGQTTGELFF
TRBJ2-5 . TRBV24-1 TRBD1 TGTGCCACCAGTGAACGGGACAGGGGGCGAGAGACCCAGTACTTC CATSERDRGRETQYF
TRBJ1-1 . TRBV6-2/TRBV6-3 . TGTGCCAGCAGTTGGGGAGGCGGCGGCATGAACACTGAAGCTTTCTTT CASSWGGGGMNTEAFF
TRBJ1-3 . TRBV9 TRBD1 TGTGCCAGCAGCGTAGGACAGGGGCTATCTGGAAACACCATATATTTT CASSVGQGLSGNTIYF
TRBJ2-1 . TRBV20-1 . TGCAGTGCCAGGGACAATGAGCAGTTCTTC CSARDNEQFF
TRBJ1-2 . TRBV28 TRBD1 TGTGCCAGCAGTAAAGGGGGCTCCGGGTATGGCTACACCTTC CASSKGGSGYGYTF
TRBJ2-6 few TRBV5-1 . TGCGCCAGCAGCTTGAACCCGGGAGGGGCCAACGTCCTGACTTTC CASSLNPGGANVLTF
TRBJ1-6 . TRBV30 . TGTGCCTGGGCCCCGGGGGATAATTCACCCCTCCACTTT CAWAPGDNSPLHF
TRBJ1-5 . TRBV18 . TGTGCCAGCTCACCACGTCGGTTTAGCAATCAGCCCCAGCATTTT CASSPRRFSNQPQHF
TRBJ1-6 . TRBV28 . TGTGCCAGCAGGACCGAAGCCGGTAGCGCCTATAATTCACCCCTCCACTTT CASRTEAGSAYNSPLHF
TRBJ1-2 . TRBV10-3 . TGTGCCATCAGTATCGACAGAAACTATGGCTACACCTTC CAISIDRNYGYTF
TRBJ2-1 . TRBV29-1 . TGCAGCGTTGATGTGGGGGGAACCTACAATGAGCAGTTCTTC CSVDVGGTYNEQFF
TRBJ1-2 . TRBV7-9 . TGTGCCAGCAGCACCACCCCACAGGACTATGGCTACACCTTC CASSTTPQDYGYTF
TRBJ2-2 . TRBV30 TRBD2 TGTGCCTGGAGTGCGAGACTAGCGGGGGTCTATGGGACCTCAAAACCGAACACCGGGGAGCTGTTTTTT CAWSARLAGVYGTSKPNTGELFF
TRBJ2-3 . TRBV27 . TGTGCCAGCAGACTGCGGGGATCTGGGCCAGATACGCAGTATTTT CASRLRGSGPDTQYF
TRBJ1-5 . TRBV6-6 . TGTGCCAGCAGGACGGGAACAGCTAATCAGCCCCAGCATTTT CASRTGTANQPQHF
TRBJ2-5 . TRBV6-1 TRBD2 TGTGCCAGCAGTGACACGGGGGGTGCTCAAGAGACCCAGTACTTC CASSDTGGAQETQYF
TRBJ1-4 once TRBV19 . TGTGCCAGTAGCGTCCCAGGGAGGGGAAATGAAAAACTGTTTTTT CASSVPGRGNEKLFF
TRBJ2-2 . TRBV20-1 . TGCTCATGCCTGGGAGTCGGGGAGCTGTTTTTT CSCLGVGELFF
TRBJ1-4 . TRBV10-3 . TGTGCCATCAGTGGACGGGGTAATGAAAAACTGTTTTTT CAISGRGNEKLFF
TRBJ1-1 . TRBV11-3 . TGTGCCAGCAGCTTAGAAGGAGGTCGGGCTGAAGCTTTCTTT CASSLEGGRAEAFF
TRBJ1-1 . TRBV11-3 TRBD1 TGTGCCAGCAGCCGAACGGGACAGGGGTCGGGCACTGAAGCTTTCTTT CASSRTGQGSGTEAFF
TRBJ2-7 many TRBV10-1 TRBD2 TGCGCCAGACGGTTAGCGGGGGCGGGGGCCCTCGAGCAGTACTTC CARRLAGAGALEQYF
TRBJ1-2 . TRBV7-9 TRBD1 TGTGCCAGCAGCGATGGACAGGCCGGCTACACCTTC CASSDGQAGYTF
TRBJ1-4 . TRBV6-5 TRBD1 TGTGCCAGCAGTTCCTCAGGGGGCTTGGAAAAACTGTTTTTT CASSSSGGLEKLFF